A selection of T cell receptor beta chains follows, all from one sample in a study of T cell repertoires in cytomegalovirus infection. One entry per CDR3 protein results from TCRdb running MiXCR on the reads. The table lists about 900,000 distinct CDR3 sequences, 30% to 40% of them singletons. For these TCRs, the target antigens are not known. Sample: cultured CD8+ T cells from PBMCs, taken from culture after CMV antigen stimulation. These receptors originate from a human donor in good health (CMV status not recorded). Some clones in this sample may be carry-over from other donors' samples. The CDR3 runs from the conserved cysteine through the conserved F or W. D genes are given only for firm matches. Rows may omit the clone size; those that give it use once, few, many or a size class.

>TRBJ1-1|TRBV6-6|11|many|.
CASSPGLEAFF
TGTGCCAGCAGTCCCGGTCTGGAAGCTTTCTTT
>TRBJ2-7|TRBV5-1|15|.|TRBD1
CASSQGAGGIYEQYF
TGCGCCAGCAGCCAGGGGGCAGGGGGCATCTACGAGCAGTACTTC
>TRBJ2-3|TRBV27|18|.|TRBD2
CASSSGLAGAAGTDTQYF
TGTGCCAGCAGTTCCGGACTAGCGGGGGCTGCCGGGACAGATACGCAGTATTTT
>TRBJ2-5|TRBV7-8|14|many|TRBD1
CASKGTALQETQYF
TGTGCCAGCAAGGGGACAGCCTTACAAGAGACCCAGTACTTC
>TRBJ1-2|TRBV12-3/TRBV12-4|15|.|.
CASSPGRAEVYGYTF
TGTGCCAGCAGCCCGGGGCGGGCCGAGGTCTATGGCTACACCTTC
>TRBJ1-1|TRBV4-2|15|.|.
CASSQGNTQNTEAFF
TGTGCCAGCAGCCAAGGAAATACCCAGAACACTGAAGCTTTCTTT
>TRBJ2-5|TRBV6-1|15|few|.
CASSGSRGEGETQYF
TGTGCCAGCAGTGGGAGCAGGGGGGAGGGAGAGACCCAGTACTTC
>TRBJ1-1|TRBV7-2|14|many|.
CASSLGDSYTEAFF
TGTGCCAGCAGCTTAGGGGACTCATACACTGAAGCTTTCTTT
>TRBJ1-2|TRBV7-2|15|many|.
CASSLLGAENYGYTF
TGTGCCAGCAGCCTCCTGGGAGCGGAAAACTATGGCTACACCTTC
>TRBJ2-1|TRBV20-1|15|.|.
CSARPRGTLYNEQFF
TGCAGTGCCCGACCCCGGGGGACACTATACAATGAGCAGTTCTTC
>TRBJ1-6|TRBV11-3|18|few|.
CASSLDLWLGFYNSPLHF
TGTGCCAGCAGCTTAGATTTGTGGCTTGGCTTCTATAATTCACCCCTCCACTTT
>TRBJ2-7|TRBV7-6|15|few|TRBD2
CASSPSGGFSYEQYF
TGTGCCAGCAGCCCTAGCGGGGGGTTCTCCTACGAGCAGTACTTC
>TRBJ1-1|TRBV4-1|15|.|.
CASSPENSLGTEAFF
TGCGCCAGCAGCCCAGAAAACTCGCTGGGTACTGAAGCTTTCTTT
>TRBJ1-4|TRBV6-6|11|many|.
CASSYGEKLFF
TGTGCCAGCAGTTATGGTGAAAAACTGTTTTTT
>TRBJ2-1|TRBV7-9|10|.|.
CASSFTEQFF
TGTGCCAGCAGCTTTACTGAGCAGTTCTTC
>TRBJ2-1|TRBV6-6|17|few|TRBD1
CASSYFEYTGDYNEQFF
TGTGCCAGCAGTTACTTCGAGTACACAGGGGACTACAATGAGCAGTTCTTC
>TRBJ1-1|TRBV7-2|13|few|.
CASSFTEGTEAFF
TGTGCCAGCAGCTTCACAGAGGGCACTGAAGCTTTCTTT
>TRBJ2-1|TRBV4-2|15|.|TRBD2
CASSQGLATYNEQFF
TGTGCCAGCAGCCAGGGACTAGCAACTTACAATGAGCAGTTCTTC
>TRBJ2-2|TRBV7-6|15|few|.
CASSSPAAWERELFF
TGTGCCAGCAGCTCACCCGCCGCCTGGGAGAGGGAGCTGTTTTTT
>TRBJ1-2|TRBV19|12|few|.
CASTLAGYGYTF
TGTGCCAGTACTCTGGCAGGCTATGGCTACACCTTC
>TRBJ2-1|TRBV12-3/TRBV12-4|13|.|.
CASSLPRVNEQFF
TGTGCCAGCAGTTTACCCAGGGTCAATGAGCAGTTCTTC
>TRBJ2-2|TRBV14|18|.|.
CASSQELLLGLHTGELFF
TGTGCCAGCAGCCAAGAGTTACTGTTGGGATTACACACCGGGGAGCTGTTTTTT
>TRBJ2-3|TRBV28|14|few|.
CASSTSYSTDTQYF
TGTGCCAGCAGTACCTCTTACAGCACAGATACGCAGTATTTT
>TRBJ2-1|TRBV6-5|15|.|TRBD2
CASSPPGLAGGEQFF
TGTGCCAGCAGTCCTCCGGGACTAGCGGGGGGTGAGCAGTTCTTC
>TRBJ1-1|TRBV7-9|14|many|TRBD1
CASSPRDRGLEAFF
TGTGCCAGCAGCCCCCGGGACAGGGGGCTTGAAGCTTTCTTT